The entry that follows covers one T cell receptor (beta chain) sequence. There is no known antigen for this receptor. No quality values exist for individual bases; no much larger clone is one base distant. The sample comes from a study of CD8+ T cells in alopecia areata (dated by TCRdb to about 2018). Background for the entire study: Treated patients were enrolled in an open-label pilot trial of oral tofacitinib at 5 to 10 mg twice daily for moderate-to-severe alopecia areata. Tofacitinib was given for 6 to 18 months, followed by 6 months of follow-up off drug to assess delayed response and recurrence. The SALT score, which quantifies the percentage of affected scalp surface area, was used to measure disease severity in treated patients. To study T cell clonal expansion in alopecia areata, the researchers applied high-throughput TCRbeta sequencing to both the C3H/HeJ mouse model and human patients. Scalp tissue and sorted CD4+ and CD8+ peripheral blood T cells from patchy and totalis/universalis alopecia areata patients and from healthy controls were covered by human TCRbeta sequencing. Patients on tofacitinib were biopsied at baseline and after 4 and 24 weeks of treatment, and several of the patients also had a later scalp biopsy. Scalp clonality was compared across normal scalp (n=4), patchy alopecia areata scalp (n=8), and alopecia totalis/universalis scalp (n=8). RNA was obtained with the PAXgene miRNA kit for fixed scalp, the miRNeasy kit for PBMCs, and the RNeasy kit for mouse skin. TCRbeta CDR3 regions were amplified by immunoSEQ multiplex PCR with 35 Vbeta forward and 13 Jbeta reverse primers. The paper's findings and limits, for the study overall: During tofacitinib treatment, many expanded lesional clones stuck around in both scalp and blood, and this persistence may partly explain why relapse happens after treatment is stopped. Compared with normal scalp, lesional scalp, particularly in alopecia totalis/universalis, had higher clonality and more expanded CD8+ clones, which suggests antigenic drive. With tofacitinib, both scalp clonality and the number of expanded CD8+ clones among the top 100 scalp clones went down significantly. Because the treated cohort was small and included a single nonresponder, larger studies are needed to assess links between baseline CD8+ expansion and response. Unlike mouse skin, where gammadelta T cells dominate, normal human skin contains resident alphabeta T cells that get sequenced too, which complicates analysis of the scalp TCR repertoire. Shared TCR sequences between patients were less evident than in mice, which may be partly attributable to HLA diversity in the patient population.

Receptors were amplified or captured by the immunoSEQ multiplex PCR assay. To provide template for TCR sequencing, every sample had RNA extracted and reverse transcribed into cDNA. First-strand cDNA was synthesized with SuperScript III using a 2:1 mix of oligo-dT and random hexamers. A synthetic immune receptor repertoire was used to gauge amplification bias, and whatever bias remained was removed computationally. The original methods were these. Raw reads were preprocessed to remove errors, and CDR3 was defined by IMGT conventions from the conserved cysteine to phenylalanine. To get clonality, Shannon entropy was normalized by log2 of the number of productive unique TCRs and the result was subtracted from 1. Whether scalp clones were CD4 or CD8 was inferred by matching scalp TCRbeta sequences against CD4 and CD8 repertoires sorted from blood. TCRdb re-hosts the immuneACCESS table, in-frame sequences only. Its copies lack some clones; in the studies checked, an unresolved V gene accounts for under half of them, and the cause for the rest is not known. From that table come the V and J calls and clone size; the DNA was used to work out D and trimming. The sample profile shows 170,000 or so clones; 53% of them were found once. The ten biggest clones cover about a tenth of the sample.

What this sample's time point label stands for: around 22 weeks on oral tofacitinib. The treatment or condition label here, explained by the study, means: oral pan-JAK inhibitor, 5-10 mg twice daily. From alopecia areata patients, peripheral blood was collected along with lesional scalp punch biopsies. PBMCs were isolated by density centrifugation and stained for CD3, CD4 and CD8, after which CD4+ and CD8+ T cells were sorted on a FACSAria. V lost 0 bases and J lost 7 bases; the stretch between them is 13 bases long. The CDR3 numbers 15 residues from cysteine through phenylalanine. Just the 45-base CDR3 DNA is kept, in frame starting at base 1. Sequences SGHTA (CDR1) and FQGNSA (CDR2) are obtained from the germline V gene.

This TCR was sampled from a human donor with alopecia areata. The chain couples TRBV7-2 to TRBJ1-5; the D segment cannot be called with confidence. Here the sequenced sample was CD8+ T cells sorted from blood, taken at week 24, from a patient treated with tofacitinib. Here the CDR3 is given as CASSLAGGRWQPQHF. The nucleotide sequence is given as TGTGCCAGCAGCTTAGCTGGAGGGCGATGGCAGCCCCAGCATTTT.